This T cell receptor (beta chain) was sequenced in a study of CXCR3-negative and CXCR3-positive naive CD8 T cells. Points from the study as a whole: TRBV-TRBJ usage was alike in naive CXCR3-negative and CXCR3-positive cells but differed in memory cells. Memory CD8+ cells had much lower diversity, and both naive subsets had comparably high diversity. The majority of assays used fresh PBMCs, and CXCR3 expression partially decreased after cryopreservation. Surface CD5 matched across naive subsets, and TRB CDR3 properties served to infer TCR strength.

Preparation of TRB cDNA libraries relied on 5' RACE carrying UMI labels. TCRdb re-called the 5' RACE reads, yielding one record per CDR3 amino acid sequence without DNA. Its listing shows around 81,000 distinct CDR3 sequences. As regards this clonotype: The antigen remains unidentified.

Sequenced input: naive CXCR3- CD8+ T cells from blood. Subset indicated: CD45RO-CCR7+CD27+CD95- naive CD8+ T cells lacking CXCR3 (TNR3-). This TCR was recovered from a human donor in good health. Some clones in this sample may be carry-over from other donors' samples.

The CDR3 spells CASSPGGGSNQPQHF. This chain connects TRBV7-2 to TRBJ1-5; checking the TCRdb D call of TRBD1 is not possible without DNA. Germline values: CDR1 SGHTA, CDR2 FQGNSA. CDR3 size: 15 residues.